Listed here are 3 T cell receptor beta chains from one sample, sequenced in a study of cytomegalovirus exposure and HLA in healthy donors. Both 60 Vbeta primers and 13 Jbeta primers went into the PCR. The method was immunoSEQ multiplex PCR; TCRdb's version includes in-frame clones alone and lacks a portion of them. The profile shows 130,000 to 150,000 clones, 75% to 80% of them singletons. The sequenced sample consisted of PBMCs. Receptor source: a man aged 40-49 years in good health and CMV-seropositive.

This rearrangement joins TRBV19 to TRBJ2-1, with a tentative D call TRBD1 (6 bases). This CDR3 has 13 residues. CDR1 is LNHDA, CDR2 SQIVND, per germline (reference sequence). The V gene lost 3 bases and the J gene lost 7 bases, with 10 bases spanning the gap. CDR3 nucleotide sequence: TGTGCCAGTAGTATCAGGGGAGCTAATGAGCAGTTCTTC. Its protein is CASSIRGANEQFF. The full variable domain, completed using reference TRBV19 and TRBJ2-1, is DGGITQSPKYLFRKEGQNVTLSCEQNLNHDAMYWYRQDPGQGLRLIYYSQIVNDFQKGDIAEGYSVSREKKESFPLTVTSAQKNPTAFYLCASSIRGANEQFFGPGTRLTVL.

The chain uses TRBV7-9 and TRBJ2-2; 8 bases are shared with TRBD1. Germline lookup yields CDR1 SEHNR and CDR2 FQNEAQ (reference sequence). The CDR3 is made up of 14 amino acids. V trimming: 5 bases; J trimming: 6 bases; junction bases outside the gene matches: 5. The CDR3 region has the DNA TGTGCCAGCAGCCTATCGGGACAGGCCGGGGAGCTGTTTTTT. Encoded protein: CASSLSGQAGELFF.

CDR3 protein: CASSSGQWQETQYF. The CDR3 DNA sequence: TGTGCCAGCAGCTCCGGACAGTGGCAAGAGACCCAGTACTTC. The genes are TRBV11-2 and TRBJ2-5, with D possibly matching TRBD1 (6 bases). CDR1 SGHAT and CDR2 FQNNGV come from the germline V gene. The length of the CDR3 is 14 residues. V gave up 4 bases and J gave up 2 bases, with 11 bases separating them. Together with reference TRBV11-2 and TRBJ2-5, the CDR3 gives the full variable domain: EAGVAQSPRYKIIEKRQSVAFWCNPISGHATLYWYQQILGQGPKLLIQFQNNGVVDDSQLPKDRFSAERLKGVDSTLKIQPAKLEDSAVYLCASSSGQWQETQYFGPGTRLLVL.